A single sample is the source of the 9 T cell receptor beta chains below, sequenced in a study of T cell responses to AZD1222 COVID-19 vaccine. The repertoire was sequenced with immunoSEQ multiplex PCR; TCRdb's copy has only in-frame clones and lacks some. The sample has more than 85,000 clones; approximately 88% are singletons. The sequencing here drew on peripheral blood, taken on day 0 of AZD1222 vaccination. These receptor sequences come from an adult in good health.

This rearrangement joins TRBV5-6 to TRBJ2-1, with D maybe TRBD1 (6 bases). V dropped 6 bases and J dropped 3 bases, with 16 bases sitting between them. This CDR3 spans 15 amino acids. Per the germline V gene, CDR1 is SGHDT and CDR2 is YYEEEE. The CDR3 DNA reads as TGTGCCAGCATAGGGGCTGGGGGCGGCTACAATGAGCAGTTCTTC. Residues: CASIGAGGGYNEQFF.

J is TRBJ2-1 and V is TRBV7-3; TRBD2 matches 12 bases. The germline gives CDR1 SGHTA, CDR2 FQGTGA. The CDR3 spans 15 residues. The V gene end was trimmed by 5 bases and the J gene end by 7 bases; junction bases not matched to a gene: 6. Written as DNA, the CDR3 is TGTGCCAGCAGCCAACTAGCGGGGGGCGGGAATGAGCAGTTCTTC. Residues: CASSQLAGGGNEQFF.

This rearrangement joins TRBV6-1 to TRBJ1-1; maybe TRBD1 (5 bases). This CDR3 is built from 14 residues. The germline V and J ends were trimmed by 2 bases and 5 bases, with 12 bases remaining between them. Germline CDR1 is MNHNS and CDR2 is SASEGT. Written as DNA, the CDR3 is TGTGCCAGCAGTGAAATGTCAGGGAGAACTGAAGCTTTCTTT. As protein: CASSEMSGRTEAFF.

CDR3 amino acids: CSVLGQDGEGYTF. Written as DNA, the CDR3 is TGCAGCGTCCTGGGACAGGATGGGGAAGGCTACACCTTC. The chain carries TRBV29-1 and TRBJ1-2; 8 bases agree with TRBD1. The germline CDR1 and CDR2 sequences are SQVTM and ANQGSEA. The CDR3 contains 13 residues. Losses at the gene ends were 6 bases for V and 8 bases for J; bases not matched to a gene: 11.

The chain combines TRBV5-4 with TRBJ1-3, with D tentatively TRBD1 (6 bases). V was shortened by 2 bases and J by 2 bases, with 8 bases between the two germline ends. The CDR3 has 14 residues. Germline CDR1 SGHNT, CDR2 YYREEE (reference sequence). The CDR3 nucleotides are TGTGCCAGCAGCTTAACAGGGACTGGAAACACCATATATTTT. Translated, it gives CASSLTGTGNTIYF.

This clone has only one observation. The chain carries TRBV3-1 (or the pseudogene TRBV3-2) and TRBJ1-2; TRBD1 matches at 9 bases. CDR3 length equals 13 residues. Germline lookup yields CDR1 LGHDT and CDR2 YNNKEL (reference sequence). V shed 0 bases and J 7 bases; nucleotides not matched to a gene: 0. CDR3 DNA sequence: TGTGCCAGCAGCCAAGAGACAGGGGGTGGCTACACCTTC. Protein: CASSQETGGGYTF.

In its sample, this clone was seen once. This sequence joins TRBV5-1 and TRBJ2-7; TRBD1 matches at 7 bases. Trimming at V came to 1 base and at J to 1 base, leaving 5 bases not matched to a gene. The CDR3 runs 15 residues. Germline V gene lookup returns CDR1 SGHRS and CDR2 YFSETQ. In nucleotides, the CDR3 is TGCGCCAGCAGCTTGACCGGGACAGTGTCCTACGAGCAGTACTTC. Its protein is CASSLTGTVSYEQYF.

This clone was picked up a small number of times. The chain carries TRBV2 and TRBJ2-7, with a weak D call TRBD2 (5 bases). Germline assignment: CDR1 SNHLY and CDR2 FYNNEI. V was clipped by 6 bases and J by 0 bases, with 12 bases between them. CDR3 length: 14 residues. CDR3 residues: CASRPDYYSYEQYF. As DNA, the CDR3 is TGTGCCAGCAGGCCCGACTATTACTCCTACGAGCAGTACTTC. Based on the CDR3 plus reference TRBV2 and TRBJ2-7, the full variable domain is EPEVTQTPSHQVTQMGQEVILRCVPISNHLYFYWYRQILGQKVEFLVSFYNNEISEKSEIFDDQFSVERPDGSNFTLKIRSTKLEDSAMYFCASRPDYYSYEQYFGPGTRLTVT.

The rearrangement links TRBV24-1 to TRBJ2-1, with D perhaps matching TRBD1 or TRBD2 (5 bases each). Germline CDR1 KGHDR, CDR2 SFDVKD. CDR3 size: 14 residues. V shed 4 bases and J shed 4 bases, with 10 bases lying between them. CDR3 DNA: TGTGCCACCAGTGAGCAGGGCGGGTACAATGAGCAGTTCTTC. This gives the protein CATSEQGGYNEQFF.